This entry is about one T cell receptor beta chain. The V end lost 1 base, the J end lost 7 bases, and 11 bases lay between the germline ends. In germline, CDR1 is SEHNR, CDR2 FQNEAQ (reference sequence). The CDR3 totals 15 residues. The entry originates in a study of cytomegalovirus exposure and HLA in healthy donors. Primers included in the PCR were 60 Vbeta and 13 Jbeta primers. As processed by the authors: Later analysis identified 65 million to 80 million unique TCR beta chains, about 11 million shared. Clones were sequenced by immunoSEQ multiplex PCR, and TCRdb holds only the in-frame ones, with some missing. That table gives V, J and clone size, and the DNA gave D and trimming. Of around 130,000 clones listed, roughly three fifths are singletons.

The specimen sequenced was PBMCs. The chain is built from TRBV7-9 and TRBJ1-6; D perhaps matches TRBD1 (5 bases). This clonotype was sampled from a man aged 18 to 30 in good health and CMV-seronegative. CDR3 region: CASSLGPGGNSPLHF. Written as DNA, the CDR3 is TGTGCCAGCAGCTTAGGCCCTGGGGGGAATTCACCCCTCCACTTT. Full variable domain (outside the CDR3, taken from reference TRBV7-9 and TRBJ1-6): DTGVSQNPRHKITKRGQNVTFRCDPISEHNRLYWYRQTLGQGPEFLTYFQNEAQLEKSRLLSDRFSAERPKGSFSTLEIQRTEQGDSAMYLCASSLGPGGNSPLHFGNGTRLTVT.